What follows is one TCR beta chain and its context. What this receptor recognizes is not known. No clone much larger than this one lies a single base away; base qualities are absent. This specimen belongs to a study of blood T cell repertoires in COVID-19 (dated by TCRdb to the early 2020s). Regarding the complete study: Samples covering the acute and convalescent phases of COVID-19 were provided by collaborators in the United States, Italy and Spain. The prospective study material was composed of cDNA or gDNA derived from T cells, B-cell-depleted T cells, or PBMCs. Deeply sampled blood TCRbeta repertoires from subjects exposed to, actively infected with, or recovered from COVID-19 were included in the dataset. The repertoires were made available in a free public database intended to serve as a resource for research on the immune response to SARS-CoV-2. The samples were drawn from the first 160 participants of the ongoing ImmuneRACE study and from 950 to 1,500 subjects provided by 6 global collaborators. A de-identified subject ID, COVID-19 status, age in years and sex were almost always included in the sample metadata. Where available, HLA class I and class II types were obtained from metadata supplied by the sample provider rather than from assay-based typing.

TCRbeta CDR3 regions were amplified from genomic DNA by means of the immunoSEQ Assay, a bias-controlled multiplex PCR. The paper's data handling went like this. The number of nucleated cells in each sample was estimated by amplification of reference gene primers within the assay. To quantify the absolute abundance of each unique TCRbeta CDR3 rearrangement, sequence reads were collapsed and filtered. Productive Simpson clonality was computed per sample as the square root of Simpson's diversity index over productive rearrangements. TCRdb's version of the immuneACCESS table is confined to in-frame rearrangements and falls short of the full clone set. An unresolved V gene accounts for under half of the shortfall where checked; the remainder is of unknown origin. V and J calls and clone size come straight from that table; D and trimming were deduced from the DNA. The sample table holds approximately 300,000 clones, of which 90% were seen once. Clones ranked in the top ten supply around 4.5% of the sample.

The paper as a whole reports these results and caveats: How much clinical and demographic metadata was included differed by source and by participant, and the metadata was provided uncurated.

Sequences MNHEY (CDR1) and SVGAGI (CDR2) are obtained from the germline V gene. Trimming costs V 3 bases and J 5 bases, and their ends lie 16 bases apart. From cysteine to phenylalanine, the CDR3 is 15 amino acids long. Only the CDR3 DNA is retained, 45 bases long and in frame from the first base. Enrolling through a virtual design, the prospective study's participants ranged in age from roughly 18 to 89 years and lived across 20 to 25 United States geographic areas. In the prospective study, cohorts were assigned on the basis of participant-reported clinical history obtained from a screening survey and a study questionnaire. Each participant in the prospective study had whole blood, serum and a nasopharyngeal or oropharyngeal swab collected by mobile phlebotomists. Participants in the prospective study had the option to provide additional blood draws and questionnaires over a roughly two-month period. Before DNA extraction, prospective study blood samples were shipped either frozen or at room temperature.

This chain joins TRBV6-5 to TRBJ1-2; TRBD1 is possibly the D segment (6 matching bases). This receptor was taken from a woman between 18 and 30 years old with acute COVID-19. The sample comprised PBMCs or T cells enriched from blood (not recorded which). In nucleotide form, the sequence is TGTGCCAGCAGTTATGAAGGACAGCTTCGTTATGGCTACACCTTC. Its translation is CASSYEGQLRYGYTF.